The sequence of this T cell receptor beta chain was determined in a study of cytotoxic CD8 clonotypes in ibrutinib-treated CLL. The germline V and J ends were trimmed by 1 base and 5 bases, with 11 bases remaining between them. This CDR3 comprises 13 residues. Germline CDR1 is SQVTM and CDR2 is ANQGSEA. Notes on the study in general: Baseline levels were approached again at progression, after clonality had risen at ibrutinib response. Baseline clonality, above age-matched healthy donor levels, tracked circulating CD8+ T-cell counts.

With respect to this clone: What it recognizes is unknown.

Profiling relied on immunoSEQ multiplex PCR, and the TCRdb table lists in-frame clones only, not all of them. The data hold 250,000 to 350,000 clones, with approximately 76% observed a single time. The receptor's source is a human donor with chronic lymphocytic leukemia. The chain couples TRBV29-1 to TRBJ2-5; D remains ambiguous. The sample was PBMCs, taken at disease progression, from a patient treated with ibrutinib. CDR3 in amino acids: CSVEAGLGETQYF. The CDR3 coding sequence is TGCAGCGTTGAAGCCGGTCTCGGGGAGACCCAGTACTTC.